These 4 T cell receptor beta chains were all obtained from the same sample, sequenced in a study of shared T cell receptors in the human thymus (dated by TCRdb to the early 2020s). The receptor library was made with the immunoSEQ multiplex PCR assay. The clones in this table, taken by TCRdb from immuneACCESS, are in-frame only. Not every clone is retained; where verified, under half of the shortfall comes from an unresolved V gene, and the cause of the rest is unknown. The sample profile shows hundreds of thousands of clones; around three quarters of them were found once. Clones ranked in the top ten supply less than 0.015% of the sample. These same records also appear under a second study, on human thymus T cells.

The material sequenced was thymocytes. All receptors come from a boy under two years old with a congenital heart defect. Donor details come from another sample of the same person, matched by shared clones.

A few counts support this clone. V and J are TRBV29-1 and TRBJ1-2, with D possibly being TRBD1 (6 bases). The CDR3 runs 16 residues. Between the trimmed V and J ends, which lost 6 bases and 0 bases, there was a span of 20 bases. The germline V gene encodes CDR1 SQVTM and CDR2 ANQGSEA. The CDR3 region has the DNA TGCAGCGTGGGCCCACGGGGACACCTCTCTAACTATGGCTACACCTTC. Encoded protein: CSVGPRGHLSNYGYTF.

The chain couples TRBV7-9 to TRBJ2-7, with D possibly being TRBD1 (6 bases). Per the germline V gene, CDR1 is SEHNR and CDR2 is FQNEAQ (reference sequence). V dropped 5 bases and J dropped 2 bases, with 28 bases sitting between them. The CDR3 sequence is 19 residues long. The CDR3 nucleotides are TGTGCCAGCAGCCCCAAGGGTGAAACCGGGACAAGGCTTCCCTACGAGCAGTACTTC. This sequence encodes CASSPKGETGTRLPYEQYF.

J is TRBJ2-7 and V is TRBV10-3; D is perhaps TRBD2 (6 bases). The V gene's germline CDR1 is ENHRY and CDR2 SYGVKD. V gave up 9 bases and J gave up 1 base, with 19 bases separating them. The CDR3 length is 15 residues. This CDR3 reads CAIAGMIRQSYEQYF. CDR3 bases: TGTGCCATTGCGGGGATGATACGACAGTCCTACGAGCAGTACTTC.

The chain carries TRBV25-1 and TRBJ2-3; 10 bases match TRBD1. V lost 8 bases to trimming and J lost 10 bases; unmatched junction nucleotides: 18. This CDR3 comprises 16 residues. The germline CDR1 and CDR2 sequences are MGHDK and SYGVNS. In DNA, the CDR3 is TGTGCCAGCGGTACCCCCCGGGACAGGGGCTCAGGGGCGCAGTATTTT. It codes for CASGTPRDRGSGAQYF.